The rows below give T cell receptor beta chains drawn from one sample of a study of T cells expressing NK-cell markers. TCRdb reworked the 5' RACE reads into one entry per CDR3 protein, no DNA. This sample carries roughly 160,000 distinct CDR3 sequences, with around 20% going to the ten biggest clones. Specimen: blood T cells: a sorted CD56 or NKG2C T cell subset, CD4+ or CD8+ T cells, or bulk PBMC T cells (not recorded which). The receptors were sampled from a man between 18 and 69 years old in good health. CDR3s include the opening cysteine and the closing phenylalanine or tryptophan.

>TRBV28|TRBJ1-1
CASSFLGQGDTEAFF
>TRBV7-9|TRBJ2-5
CASSPRGQETQYF
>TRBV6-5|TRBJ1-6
CASSYSIQGAYNSPLHF
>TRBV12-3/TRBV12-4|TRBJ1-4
CASRGTWGEKLFF
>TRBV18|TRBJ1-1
CASSLTTGESFTEAFF
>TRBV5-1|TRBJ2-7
CASSFSSGPYEQYF
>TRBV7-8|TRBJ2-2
CASSPPTTNTGELFF
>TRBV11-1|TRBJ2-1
CASSSSISDSSSYNEQFF
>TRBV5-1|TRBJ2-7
CASSFLDRGDYEQYF
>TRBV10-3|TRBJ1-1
CAISERQGAWGTEAFF
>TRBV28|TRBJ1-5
CATQFTLFGPPNQPQHF
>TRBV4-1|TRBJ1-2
CASSQDYGGGYGYTF
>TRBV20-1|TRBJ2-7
CSAEDGGRDYEQYF